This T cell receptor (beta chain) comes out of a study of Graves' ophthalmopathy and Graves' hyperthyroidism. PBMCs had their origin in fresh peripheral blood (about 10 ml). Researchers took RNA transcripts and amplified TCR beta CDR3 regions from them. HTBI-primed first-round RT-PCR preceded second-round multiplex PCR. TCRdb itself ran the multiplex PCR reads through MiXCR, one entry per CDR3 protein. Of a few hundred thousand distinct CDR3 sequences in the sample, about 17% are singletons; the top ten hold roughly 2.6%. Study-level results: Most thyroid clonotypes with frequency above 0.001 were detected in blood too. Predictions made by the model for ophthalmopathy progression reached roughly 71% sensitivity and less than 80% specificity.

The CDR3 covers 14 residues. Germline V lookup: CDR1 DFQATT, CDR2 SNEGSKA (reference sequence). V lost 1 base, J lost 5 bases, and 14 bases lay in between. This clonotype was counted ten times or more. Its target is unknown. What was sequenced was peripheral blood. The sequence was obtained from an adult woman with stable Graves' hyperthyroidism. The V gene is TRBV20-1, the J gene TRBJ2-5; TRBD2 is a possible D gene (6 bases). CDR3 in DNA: TGCAGTGCTAGAGGTGGAGGGGTGAGGGAGACCCAGTACTTC. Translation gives CSARGGGVRETQYF.